The 7 T cell receptor beta chains below all came from one sample that was sequenced in a study of Tregs in tolerant kidney transplant recipients. Related graft donors supplied nonmyeloablative bone marrow transplants, and mixed chimerism was transient. Sequencing used immunoSEQ multiplex PCR; TCRdb keeps in-frame clones, though not all of them. The sample table sets out 11,000 to 15,000 clones. This sample comprised CD8+ T cells from blood (PBMCs), obtained 6 months after the transplant. The receptors stem from a human patient who received a combined kidney and bone marrow transplant. Part of the T cell pool may stem from the graft donor.

As for this clone: The read gets to within 3 residues of the CDR3 end, and the germline J gene fills in the rest. This chain uses TRBV5-1 with TRBJ2-2, with 13 bases that match TRBD2. The germline CDR1 and CDR2 sequences are SGHRS and YFSETQ. The CDR3 spans 17 residues. V gave up 7 bases and J gave up 2 bases; unmatched junction bases: 8. The chain's CDR3 is CASEGTSGTFNTGELFF. Partial CDR3 DNA: TGCGCCAGCGAGGGGACTAGCGGGACTTTTAACACCGGGGAG.

A note on this clone: The read ends 3 residues before the CDR3 terminus; that terminus is restored from the germline J gene. J is TRBJ2-1 and V is TRBV5-1; TRBD1 might be the D (6 bases). CDR1 and CDR2 from the germline V gene are SGHRS and YFSETQ. The ends were cut back, 2 bases at V and 0 bases at J, with 15 bases in the middle. The CDR3 is made up of 17 amino acids. The sequenced part of the CDR3 DNA is TGCGCCAGCAGCTTTACAGGGTATCGGGGCTCCTACAATGAG. This sequence encodes CASSFTGYRGSYNE. The entire CDR3 protein is CASSFTGYRGSYNEQFF.

Points on this clone: Read data end 3 residues before the CDR3 end; the end is taken from the germline J gene. J is TRBJ2-3 and V is TRBV10-2; 13 positions agree with TRBD2. Per germline, CDR1 WSHSY and CDR2 SAAADI. V lost 6 bases, J lost 4 bases, and 10 bases stayed unmatched. CDR3 size: 17 residues. The covered CDR3 bases are TGCGCCAGCAGAGGTCTACCGGGACTAGCGGGATCAGATACG. This translates into CASRGLPGLAGSDT. The full-length CDR3 reads as CASRGLPGLAGSDTQYF.

Points on this clone: The CDR3 end lies 3 residues beyond the end of the read and is filled in from the germline J gene. The chain is built from TRBV10-1 and TRBJ2-5; the match to TRBD2 covers 10 bases. Trimming took 4 bases from V and 5 from J; bases not matched to a gene: 7. CDR3 length equals 15 residues. Per the germline V gene, CDR1 is WNHNN and CDR2 is SYGVQD (reference sequence). CDR3 in amino acids: CASSASSGGLETQYF. The sequenced CDR3 bases are TGCGCCAGCAGTGCTTCTAGCGGGGGTTTGGAGACC.

Of note for this clone: Sequencing ends 3 residues short of the CDR3 end; the germline J gene provides the rest. V gene TRBV7-2 combines with J gene TRBJ2-1; 12 nucleotides match TRBD2. The germline CDR1 and CDR2 sequences are SGHTA and FQGNSA. This CDR3 has 17 residues. V dropped 0 bases and J dropped 4; count of bases not matched to a gene: 4. The DNA read from the CDR3 is TGTGCCAGCAGCTTAGCACAAGGACTAGCGGGATACAATGAG. This gives the protein CASSLAQGLAGYNE. The full CDR3 sequence reads CASSLAQGLAGYNEQFF.

Comment on this clone: The read falls 3 residues short of the CDR3 end, and the missing part is taken from the germline J gene. The chain recombines TRBV11-2 with TRBJ1-2; tentative D call: TRBD1 (5 bases). This CDR3 is 12 amino acids long. Germline CDR1 is SGHAT and CDR2 is FQNNGV. Trimming stripped 8 bases from V and 2 bases from J, with 9 bases between. The CDR3 reads CASQGVNYGYTF. The covered CDR3 bases are TGTGCCAGCCAAGGGGTGAACTATGGC.

This clone counts as medium-sized by frequency. The CDR3 end falls 3 residues outside the read, so it is completed with the germline J gene. This chain connects TRBV10-3 to TRBJ1-5, with D hard to call. Trimming removed 4 bases at V and 3 bases at J, with 13 bases between. The CDR3 totals 15 residues. Germline V gives CDR1 ENHRY, CDR2 SYGVKD. The CDR3 is CAISVGGGVNQPQHF. CDR3 bases read: TGTGCCATCAGTGTCGGTGGCGGAGTCAATCAGCCC.